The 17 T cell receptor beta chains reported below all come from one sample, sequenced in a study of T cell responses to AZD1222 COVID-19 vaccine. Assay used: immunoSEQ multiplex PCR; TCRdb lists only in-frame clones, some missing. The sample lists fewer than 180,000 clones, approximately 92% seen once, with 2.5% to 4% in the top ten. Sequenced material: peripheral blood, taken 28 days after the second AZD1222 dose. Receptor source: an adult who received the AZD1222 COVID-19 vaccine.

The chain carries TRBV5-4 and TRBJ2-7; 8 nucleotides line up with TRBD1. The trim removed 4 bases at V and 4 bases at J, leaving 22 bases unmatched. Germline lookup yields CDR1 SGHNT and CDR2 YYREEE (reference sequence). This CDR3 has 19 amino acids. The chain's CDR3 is CASSPVKRQGPTTLYEQYF. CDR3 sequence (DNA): TGTGCCAGCAGCCCAGTCAAACGACAGGGGCCCACCACCCTATACGAGCAGTACTTC.

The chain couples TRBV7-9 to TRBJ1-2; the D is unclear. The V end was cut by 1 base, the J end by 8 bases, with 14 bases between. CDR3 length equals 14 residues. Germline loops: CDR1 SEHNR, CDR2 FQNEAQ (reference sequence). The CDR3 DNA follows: TGTGCCAGCAGCTTAGGTGGGCTCCGGGAGGGCTACACCTTC. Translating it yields CASSLGGLREGYTF.

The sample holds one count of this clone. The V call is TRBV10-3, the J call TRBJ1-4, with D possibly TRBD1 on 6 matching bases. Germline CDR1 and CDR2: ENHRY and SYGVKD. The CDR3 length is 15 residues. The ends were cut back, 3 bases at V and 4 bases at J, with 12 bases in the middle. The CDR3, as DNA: TGTGCCATCAGTGATCCGGACAGTGTTAATGAAAAACTGTTTTTT. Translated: CAISDPDSVNEKLFF.

The CDR3 region is CASTMTGGPYEQYF. CDR3 sequence (DNA): TGTGCCAGCACCATGACAGGGGGACCCTACGAGCAGTACTTC. The V gene is TRBV6-5, the J gene TRBJ2-7; TRBD1 agrees at 9 bases. Unmatched junction bases numbered 6, after V lost 7 bases and J lost 2 bases. CDR1 and CDR2 (germline): MNHEY, SVGAGI. The CDR3 spans 14 residues.

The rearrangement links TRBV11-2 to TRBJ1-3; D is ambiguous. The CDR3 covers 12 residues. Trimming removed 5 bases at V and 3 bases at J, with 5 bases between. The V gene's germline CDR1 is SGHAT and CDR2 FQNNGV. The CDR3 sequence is CASSQIGNTIYF. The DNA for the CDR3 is TGTGCCAGCAGCCAGATTGGAAACACCATATATTTT.

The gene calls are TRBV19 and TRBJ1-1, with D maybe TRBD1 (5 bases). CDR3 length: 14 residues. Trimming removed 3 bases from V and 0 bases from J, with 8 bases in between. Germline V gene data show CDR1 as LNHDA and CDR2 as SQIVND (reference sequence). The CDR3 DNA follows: TGTGCCAGTAGTATGCGGGGGGTGAACACTGAAGCTTTCTTT. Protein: CASSMRGVNTEAFF.

In DNA, the CDR3 is TGCGCCAGCAGCTATGGGCAGAAAGAGACCCAGTACTTC. Its translation: CASSYGQKETQYF. V and J are TRBV5-1 and TRBJ2-5; D gene unclear. Germline V CDR1 and CDR2: SGHRS, YFSETQ. V was shortened by 3 bases and J by 3 bases, with 9 bases between the two germline ends. The length of the CDR3 is 13 residues.

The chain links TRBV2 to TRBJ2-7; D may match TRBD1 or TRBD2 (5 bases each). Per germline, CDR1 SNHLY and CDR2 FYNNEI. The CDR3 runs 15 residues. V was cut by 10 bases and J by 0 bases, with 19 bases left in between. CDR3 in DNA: TGTGCCACCTCCGGGACCACCATCAGCTCCTACGAGCAGTACTTC. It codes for CATSGTTISSYEQYF.

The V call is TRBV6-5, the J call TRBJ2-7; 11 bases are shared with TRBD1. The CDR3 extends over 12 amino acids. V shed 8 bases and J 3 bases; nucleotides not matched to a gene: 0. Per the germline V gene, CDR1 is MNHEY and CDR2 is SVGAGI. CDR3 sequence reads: CASGTGGYEQYF. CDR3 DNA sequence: TGTGCCAGCGGGACAGGGGGCTACGAGCAGTACTTC.

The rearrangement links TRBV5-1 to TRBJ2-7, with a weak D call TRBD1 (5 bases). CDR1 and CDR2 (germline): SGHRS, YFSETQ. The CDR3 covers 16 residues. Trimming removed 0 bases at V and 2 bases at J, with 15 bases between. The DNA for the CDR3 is TGCGCCAGCAGCTTGGTTCAGGGAACCCTACCCTACGAGCAGTACTTC. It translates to CASSLVQGTLPYEQYF.

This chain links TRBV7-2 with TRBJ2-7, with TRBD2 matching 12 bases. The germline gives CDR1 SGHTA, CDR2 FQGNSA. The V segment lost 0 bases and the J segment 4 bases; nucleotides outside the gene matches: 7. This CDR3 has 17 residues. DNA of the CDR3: TGTGCCAGCAGCTTAGCAGGGACTAGCGGGTACCCTTACGAGCAGTACTTC. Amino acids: CASSLAGTSGYPYEQYF.

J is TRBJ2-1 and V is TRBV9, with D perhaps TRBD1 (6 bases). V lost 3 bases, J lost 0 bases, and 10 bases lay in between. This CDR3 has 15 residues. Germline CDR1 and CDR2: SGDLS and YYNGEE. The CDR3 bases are TGTGCCAGCAGCGCGGCAGGGGACTCCTACAATGAGCAGTTCTTC. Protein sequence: CASSAAGDSYNEQFF.

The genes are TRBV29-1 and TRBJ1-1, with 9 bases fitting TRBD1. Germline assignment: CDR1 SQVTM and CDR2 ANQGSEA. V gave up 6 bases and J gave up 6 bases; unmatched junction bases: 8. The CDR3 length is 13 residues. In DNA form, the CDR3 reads TGCAGCGTACACAGGGGGCTGAGGGCTGAAGCTTTCTTT. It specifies CSVHRGLRAEAFF. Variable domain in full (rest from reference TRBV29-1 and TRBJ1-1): SAVISQKPSRDICQRGTSLTIQCQVDSQVTMMFWYRQQPGQSLTLIATANQGSEATYESGFVIDKFPISRPNLTFSTLTVSNMSPEDSSIYLCSVHRGLRAEAFFGQGTRLTVV.

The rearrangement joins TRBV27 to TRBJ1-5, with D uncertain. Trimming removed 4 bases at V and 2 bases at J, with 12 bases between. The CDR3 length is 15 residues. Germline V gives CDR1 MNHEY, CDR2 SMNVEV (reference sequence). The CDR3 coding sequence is TGTGCCAGCAGTTCGAACGGGTATGGCAATCAGCCCCAGCATTTT. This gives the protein CASSSNGYGNQPQHF.

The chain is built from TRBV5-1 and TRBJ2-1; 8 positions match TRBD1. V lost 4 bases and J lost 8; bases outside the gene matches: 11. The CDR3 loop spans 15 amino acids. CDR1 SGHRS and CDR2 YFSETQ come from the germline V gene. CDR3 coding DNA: TGCGCCAGCAGCACGGACAGGGTCGGGGTGCATGAGCAGTTCTTC. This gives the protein CASSTDRVGVHEQFF.

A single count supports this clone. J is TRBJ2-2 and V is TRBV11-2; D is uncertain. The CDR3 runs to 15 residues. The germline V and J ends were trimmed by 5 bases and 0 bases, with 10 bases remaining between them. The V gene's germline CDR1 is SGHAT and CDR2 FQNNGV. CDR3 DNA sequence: TGTGCCAGCAGCCAGGACCGTACGAACACCGGGGAGCTGTTTTTT. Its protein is CASSQDRTNTGELFF.

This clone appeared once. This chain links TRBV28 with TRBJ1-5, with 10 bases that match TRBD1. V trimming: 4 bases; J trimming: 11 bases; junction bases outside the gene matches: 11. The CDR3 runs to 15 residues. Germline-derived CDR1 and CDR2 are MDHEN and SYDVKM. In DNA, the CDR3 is TGTGCCAGCAGTTCCCCGGACAGGGGGTCAGGGACCCAGCATTTT. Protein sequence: CASSSPDRGSGTQHF.